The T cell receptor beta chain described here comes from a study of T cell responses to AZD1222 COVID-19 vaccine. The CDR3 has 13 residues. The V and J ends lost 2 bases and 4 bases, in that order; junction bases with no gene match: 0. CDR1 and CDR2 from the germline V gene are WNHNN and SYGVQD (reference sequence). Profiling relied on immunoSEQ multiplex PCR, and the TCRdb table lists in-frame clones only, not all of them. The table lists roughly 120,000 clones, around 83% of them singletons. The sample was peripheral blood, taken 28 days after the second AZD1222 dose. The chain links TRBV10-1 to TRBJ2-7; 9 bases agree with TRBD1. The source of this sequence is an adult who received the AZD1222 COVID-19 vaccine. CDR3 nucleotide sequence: TGCGCCAGCAGTGAGGGGACAGGGTACGAGCAGTACTTC. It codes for CASSEGTGYEQYF.